This TCR beta chain was captured by sequencing in a study of brain T cells in children with intractable seizures. Indicated time point: blood from clinic visit 5 months post-surgery; TSC patient then seizure free. Before surgery, patients took at least one anti-epileptic drug. The count of this clone is one. Its antigen is unidentified. The study's findings and limits: Clones missing pre-surgery may reflect undersampling of that blood sample.

Using immunoSEQ multiplex PCR, the repertoire was profiled, and TCRdb retains in-frame clones only, with some absent. The repertoire holds about 350,000 clones, with 93% as singletons. The ends lost 4 bases at V and 3 bases at J; junction bases unmatched: 4. This CDR3 has 15 amino acids. The germline V gene has CDR1 SGHVS and CDR2 FNYEAQ. The material was peripheral blood, obtained 4 to 5 months after surgery. This TCR derives from a boy under three years old with tuberous sclerosis and intractable seizures. The rearrangement uses TRBV7-6 and TRBJ2-2; 8 bases align to TRBD2. The CDR3 loop reads CASSSGGADTGELFF. The CDR3 bases are TGTGCCAGCAGCTCCGGGGGGGCTGACACCGGGGAGCTGTTTTTT.